One sample yielded the 29 T cell receptor beta chains listed below, sequenced in a study of T cells after yellow fever vaccination. TCRdb recomputed calls from the 5' RACE reads with MiXCR, one row per CDR3 protein. This repertoire shows just under 30,000 distinct CDR3 sequences, over 4.5% found once; its top ten account for roughly two fifths. Sequencing used CD8+ T cells sorted from PBMCs, obtained 10 days after the yellow fever booster vaccination. The receptor source for this set is a man between 25 and 39 years old who received the YFV17D yellow fever vaccine.

This clonotype has a count of ten or more. The chain recombines TRBV27 with TRBJ1-1; D is perhaps TRBD1 (6 bases). This CDR3 has 16 residues. The V gene's germline CDR1 is MNHEY and CDR2 SMNVEV (reference sequence). The V end lost 5 bases, the J end lost 8 bases, and 24 bases lay between the germline ends. The CDR3 here is CASSPYGQTRILEAFF. DNA for the CDR3: TGTGCCAGCAGTCCGTACGGACAGACGAGGATACTAGAAGCTTTCTTT.

This clonotype was detected ten times or more. The rearrangement joins TRBV20-1 to TRBJ2-2; 10 nucleotides agree with TRBD1. The CDR3 has 15 amino acids. J was trimmed by 4 bases and V by 3 bases; bases with no gene match: 5. Germline V CDR1 and CDR2: DFQATT, SNEGSKA (reference sequence). DNA of the CDR3: TGCAGTGCTAGGGAGACAGGGGGCCTCACCGGGGAGCTGTTTTTT. Translating it yields CSARETGGLTGELFF.

This clonotype was picked up many times. CDR3 sequence reads: CASSLSSVSTDTQYF. Written as DNA, the CDR3 is TGTGCCAGCAGTTTATCTAGCGTGAGCACAGATACGCAGTATTTT. The chain is built from TRBV28 and TRBJ2-3; perhaps TRBD2 as D (6 bases). The CDR3 contains 15 residues. Trimming left V 1 base short and J 0 bases short, with 8 bases between. Germline assignment: CDR1 MDHEN and CDR2 SYDVKM. Combining the CDR3 with reference TRBV28 and TRBJ2-3 gives the whole variable domain DVKVTQSSRYLVKRTGEKVFLECVQDMDHENMFWYRQDPGLGLRLIYFSYDVKMKEKGDIPEGYSVSREKKERFSLILESASTNQTSMYLCASSLSSVSTDTQYFGPGTRLTVL.

This clonotype has at least ten counts. The chain recombines TRBV29-1 with TRBJ1-2, with D unresolved. V was pared by 0 bases and J by 7 bases, with 12 bases between. Germline CDR1 and CDR2: SQVTM and ANQGSEA. The CDR3 totals 13 residues. CDR3 residues: CSVEDLGFSGYTF. In DNA form, the CDR3 reads TGCAGCGTTGAAGATCTGGGTTTTAGTGGCTACACCTTC.

This clonotype was recorded many times. The gene calls are TRBV7-2 and TRBJ1-2, with a tentative D call TRBD1 (6 bases). Trimming took off 3 bases at V and 2 bases at J, with 13 bases between the two ends. In germline, CDR1 is SGHTA, CDR2 FQGNSA. This CDR3 has 15 residues. In DNA form, the CDR3 reads TGTGCCAGCAGCTTTACAGGGAGCCTAAACTATGGCTACACCTTC. This sequence encodes CASSFTGSLNYGYTF.

This clonotype was seen ten or more times. V usage is TRBV5-1 and J usage is TRBJ2-1, with no clear D. V lost 1 base to trimming and J lost 5 bases, with 7 bases between them. CDR3 size: 13 residues. Germline V lookup: CDR1 SGHRS, CDR2 YFSETQ. DNA of the CDR3: TGCGCCAGCAGCTTGAGTCTTAACAATGAGCAGTTCTTC. This encodes CASSLSLNNEQFF.

This chain joins TRBV30 and TRBJ1-2; TRBD1 is a possible D gene (5 bases). This CDR3 has 11 residues. Germline assignment: CDR1 GTSNPN and CDR2 SVGIG (reference sequence). The V and J ends lost 5 bases and 8 bases respectively, with 12 bases between them. The CDR3 coding sequence is TGTGCCTGGCCTGGGGCCGGCGGCTACACCTTC. Its translation: CAWPGAGGYTF.

This clonotype was picked up many times. The V call is TRBV9, the J call TRBJ2-7; D remains ambiguous. V lost 0 bases and J lost 6, with 13 bases in between. Germline V lookup: CDR1 SGDLS, CDR2 YYNGEE. This CDR3 has 14 residues. CDR3 nucleotides: TGTGCCAGCAGCGTAGATAGTTCGGGTTTCGAGCAGTACTTC. Its translation: CASSVDSSGFEQYF.

There are many counts of this clonotype. The gene calls are TRBV6-2 or TRBV6-3 and TRBJ2-2, with D unresolved. The CDR3 covers 10 residues. From germline, CDR1 is MNHEY and CDR2 SVGEGT. Trimming cost V 8 bases and J 4 bases, with 2 bases left between them. CDR3 in DNA: TGTGCCAGCCCCACCGGGGAGCTGTTTTTT. Its translation is CASPTGELFF.

This clonotype was seen at least ten times. The gene calls are TRBV7-6 and TRBJ2-7; 10 nucleotides align to TRBD1. In germline, CDR1 is SGHVS, CDR2 FNYEAQ. The V and J ends lost 2 bases and 6 bases, in that order; junction bases with no gene match: 7. CDR3 length equals 15 residues. The CDR3: CASSLTAGTGVEQYF. The CDR3, as DNA: TGTGCCAGCAGCTTAACAGCCGGGACAGGGGTCGAGCAGTACTTC. The full variable domain, its missing parts supplied by reference TRBV7-6 and TRBJ2-7, is GAGVSQSPRYKVTKRGQDVALRCDPISGHVSLYWYRQALGQGPEFLTYFNYEAQQDKSGLPNDRFSAERPEGSISTLTIQRTEQRDSAMYRCASSLTAGTGVEQYFGPGTRLTVT.

The table lists this clonotype with many counts. The rearrangement joins TRBV5-4 to TRBJ2-5; the match to TRBD1 covers 7 bases. V was pared by 3 bases and J by 0 bases, with 5 bases of the junction left unmatched. CDR1 SGHNT and CDR2 YYREEE come from the germline V gene (reference sequence). The CDR3 loop spans 15 amino acids. CDR3 region: CASSSPGQYQETQYF. The DNA of the CDR3 is TGTGCCAGCAGCTCGCCGGGACAGTACCAAGAGACCCAGTACTTC.

This clonotype was recorded many times. The J gene is TRBJ2-2, the V gene TRBV20-1, with TRBD2 matching 10 bases. CDR1 is DFQATT and CDR2 is SNEGSKA in the germline V gene (reference sequence). Unmatched junction bases numbered 0, after V lost 4 bases and J lost 1 base. CDR3 size: 14 residues. CDR3 coding DNA: TGCAGTGCTATAGCGGGAGGGAACACCGGGGAGCTGTTTTTT. This gives the protein CSAIAGGNTGELFF.

Note on this clonotype: A read error may be the cause here, since a much bigger clone is one base away. The chain uses TRBV27 and TRBJ1-2; unclear D gene. Germline V lookup: CDR1 MNHEY, CDR2 SMNVEV (reference sequence). The CDR3 has 14 residues. The CDR3 sequence: CASRSHGINDGYTF. DNA of the CDR3: TGTGCCAGCAGATCCCACGGGATTAACGATGGCTACACCTTC.

This clonotype was recorded at least ten times. J is TRBJ2-7 and V is TRBV29-1; D is possibly TRBD2 (6 bases). The CDR3 loop spans 12 amino acids. The V gene's germline CDR1 is SQVTM and CDR2 ANQGSEA. V lost 6 bases to trimming and J lost 0 bases, with 9 bases between them. CDR3 loop: CSVQDYSYEQYF. The CDR3 DNA follows: TGCAGCGTACAGGACTACTCCTACGAGCAGTACTTC.

This clonotype was seen many times. This sequence joins TRBV29-1 and TRBJ2-1; D is ambiguous. The germline V gene encodes CDR1 SQVTM and CDR2 ANQGSEA. CDR3 size: 12 residues. V shed 4 bases and J shed 7 bases, with 11 bases lying between them. CDR3 sequence reads: CSVVSSRNEQFF. The CDR3 DNA is TGCAGCGTTGTATCTAGTAGGAATGAGCAGTTCTTC.

This clonotype occurred a few times. V usage is TRBV25-1 and J usage is TRBJ1-5; 7 bases line up with TRBD1. There are 14 residues in the CDR3. Trimming took 4 bases from V and 2 from J; bases not matched to a gene: 2. Germline values: CDR1 MGHDK, CDR2 SYGVNS. The CDR3 DNA sequence: TGTGCCAGCAGTGTCGGACAGGGCAATCAGCCCCAGCATTTT. Translating it yields CASSVGQGNQPQHF.

The CDR3 loop is CTFSLAQGLAGGLGWEQFF. As DNA, the CDR3 is TGTACCTTCAGTTTAGCGCAGGGACTAGCGGGAGGGCTGGGCTGGGAGCAGTTCTTC. The rearrangement uses TRBV12-3 or TRBV12-4 and TRBJ2-1; 16 nucleotides align to TRBD2. The CDR3 spans 19 residues.

This clonotype was counted ten times or more. V gene TRBV6-2 or TRBV6-3 combines with J gene TRBJ2-7; TRBD1 or TRBD2 may be the D gene (5 bases each). Germline V gives CDR1 MNHEY, CDR2 SVGEGT. V was cut by 2 bases and J by 6 bases, with 14 bases left in between. The CDR3 is 14 residues long. As DNA, the CDR3 is TGTGCCAGCAGTTACGGCCAGGGACGGCGCGAGCAGTACTTC. This translates into CASSYGQGRREQYF.

This clonotype has ten or more counts. The chain employs TRBV3-1 and TRBJ1-1; D not resolved. Trimming stripped 0 bases from V and 1 base from J, with 9 bases between. The CDR3 sequence is 15 residues long. Germline CDR1 LGHDT, CDR2 YNNKEL (reference sequence). The CDR3 is CASSQEGAANTEAFF. Written as DNA, the CDR3 is TGTGCCAGCAGCCAAGAGGGAGCCGCGAACACTGAAGCTTTCTTT.

The sample holds many counts of this clonotype. The rearrangement joins TRBV4-3 to TRBJ1-1; D might be TRBD1 (5 bases). This CDR3 contains 16 residues. V was shortened by 0 bases and J by 1 base, with 12 bases between the two germline ends. Germline V gene sequence: CDR1 LGHNA, CDR2 YSLEER. This chain's CDR3 is CASSQDWGDRNTEAFF. The CDR3 DNA reads as TGCGCCAGCAGCCAAGATTGGGGAGACAGGAACACTGAAGCTTTCTTT.

This clonotype was seen ten or more times. The gene calls are TRBV28 and TRBJ2-5; TRBD2 matches 9 bases. The germline V gene encodes CDR1 MDHEN and CDR2 SYDVKM. CDR3 length: 15 residues. Trimming took 6 bases from V and 2 from J; bases not matched to a gene: 7. The CDR3 here is CASSLHTSGQETQYF. CDR3 DNA: TGTGCCAGCAGCCTGCACACTAGCGGGCAAGAGACCCAGTACTTC.

This clonotype was counted ten times or more. In DNA form, the CDR3 reads TGTGCCACCAGCAGAGAGAGTATTAGCACAGATACGCAGTATTTT. Protein sequence: CATSRESISTDTQYF. The chain combines TRBV15 with TRBJ2-3; D is unclear. The CDR3 totals 15 residues. Trimming cost V 0 bases and J 0 bases, with 7 bases left between them. CDR1 is LNHNV and CDR2 is YYDKDF in the germline V gene (reference sequence).

This clonotype occurred many times. The V gene is TRBV20-1, the J gene TRBJ1-1, with TRBD1 matching over 8 bases. With V trimmed by 2 bases and J by 5 bases, 13 bases remained unmatched. CDR3 length: 16 residues. Per the germline V gene, CDR1 is DFQATT and CDR2 is SNEGSKA (reference sequence). The CDR3 DNA is TGCAGTGCTAGAAATACCGGGACAGGAGAATCGACTGAAGCTTTCTTT. Its protein product is CSARNTGTGESTEAFF.

In its sample, this clonotype is medium-sized. This chain links TRBV20-1 with TRBJ2-5; TRBD2 might be the D (6 bases). Germline assignment: CDR1 DFQATT and CDR2 SNEGSKA (reference sequence). CDR3 size: 15 residues. V lost 6 bases and J lost 1, with 18 bases in between. The CDR3 region is CSAYFGGGPQETQYF. In DNA form, the CDR3 reads TGCAGTGCGTACTTCGGGGGAGGCCCCCAAGAGACCCAGTACTTC.

This clonotype was detected ten times or more. This chain joins TRBV29-1 and TRBJ2-7, with 10 bases that match TRBD1. Unmatched junction bases numbered 3, after V lost 7 bases and J lost 3 bases. Germline V gene lookup returns CDR1 SQVTM and CDR2 ANQGSEA. The CDR3 is 12 residues long. The CDR3 nucleotides read TGCAGCGCTGGGACAGGGGACTACGAGCAGTACTTC. Its translation: CSAGTGDYEQYF.

This clonotype was counted many times. The chain joins TRBV10-3 to TRBJ2-1, with 7 bases aligning to TRBD2. J lost 0 bases, V lost 6 bases, and 5 bases had no gene match. CDR1 is ENHRY, CDR2 SYGVKD, per germline. The length of the CDR3 is 15 residues. The CDR3 loop is CAIRSSGSSYNEQFF. In DNA form, the CDR3 reads TGTGCCATCAGGTCTAGCGGCAGCTCCTACAATGAGCAGTTCTTC.

This clonotype has at least ten counts. V and J are TRBV19 and TRBJ2-7; 9 bases line up with TRBD1. CDR3 size: 15 residues. The germline V gene encodes CDR1 LNHDA and CDR2 SQIVND (reference sequence). V shed 3 bases and J 3 bases; nucleotides not matched to a gene: 6. CDR3 DNA sequence: TGTGCCAGTAGTATCGGGACAGGGAGAGGCTACGAGCAGTACTTC. Residues: CASSIGTGRGYEQYF.

This clonotype has ten or more counts. J is TRBJ2-1 and V is TRBV5-1; no firm D call. This CDR3 comprises 12 residues. Germline lookup yields CDR1 SGHRS and CDR2 YFSETQ. Trimming stripped 6 bases from V and 6 bases from J, with 10 bases between. The chain's CDR3 is CASIDDSNEQFF. In nucleotides, the CDR3 is TGCGCCAGCATAGACGATTCCAATGAGCAGTTCTTC.

This clonotype showed up many times. V is TRBV5-1 and J is TRBJ2-7, with TRBD2 as a possible D gene (6 bases). Trimming pared 4 bases from V and 2 bases from J, leaving 16 bases between. This CDR3 is 15 amino acids long. Germline CDR1 and CDR2: SGHRS and YFSETQ. The DNA of the CDR3 is TGCGCCAGCAGCCGCCGGGACTTCCCTGCCTACGAGCAGTACTTC. Translating gives CASSRRDFPAYEQYF.